This T cell receptor (beta chain) was documented in a study of shared clonotypes between healthy human individuals. The CDR3 runs to 16 residues. V lost 4 bases to trimming and J lost 1 base; unmatched junction nucleotides: 8. Germline lookup yields CDR1 MNHNS and CDR2 SASEGT. General observations from the study: Sequencing depth was predicted to influence how clonotypes are shared among donors.

Loaded into unsorted PBMC replicate PCRs was roughly 310 ng DNA, tens of thousands of T cell genomes. Sequencing of unsorted PBMC DNA was carried out using ten immunoSEQ deep assay plates. As originally analysed: From ImmunoSEQ came sequences covering only the junction and carrying no quality scores, so filtering differed. Clones were read by immunoSEQ multiplex PCR, and TCRdb kept only the in-frame ones, dropping some. The DNA gave D and trimming, while V, J and clone size come from that table. This table has around 530,000 clones, just over 75% appearing once. As regards this clone: The antigen is unknown.

The chain carries TRBV6-1 and TRBJ1-1; 8 positions match TRBD1. The source material was PBMCs. This TCR derives from a woman aged 40 to 49 in good health. Some clones in this sample may be carry-over from other donors' samples. The CDR3 loop reads CASSGGQGAGNTEAFF. The CDR3 bases are TGTGCCAGCAGTGGCGGGCAGGGGGCAGGGAACACTGAAGCTTTCTTT.